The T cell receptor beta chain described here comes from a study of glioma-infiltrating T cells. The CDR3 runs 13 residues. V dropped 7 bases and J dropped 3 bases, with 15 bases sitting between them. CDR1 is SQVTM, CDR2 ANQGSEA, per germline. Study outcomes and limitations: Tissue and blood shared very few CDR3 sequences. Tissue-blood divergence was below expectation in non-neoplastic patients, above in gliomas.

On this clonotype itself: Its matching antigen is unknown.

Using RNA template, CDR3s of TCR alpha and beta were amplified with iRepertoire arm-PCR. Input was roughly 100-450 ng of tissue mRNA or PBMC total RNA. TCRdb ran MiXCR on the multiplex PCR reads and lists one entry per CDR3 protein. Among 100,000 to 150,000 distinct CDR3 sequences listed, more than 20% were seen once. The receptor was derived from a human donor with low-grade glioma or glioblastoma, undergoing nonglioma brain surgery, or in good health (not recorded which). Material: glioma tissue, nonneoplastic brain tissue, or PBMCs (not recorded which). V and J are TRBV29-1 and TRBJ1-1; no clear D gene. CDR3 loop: CSARSGGDTEAFF. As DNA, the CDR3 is TGCAGCGCCCGGTCTGGCGGCGACACTGAAGCTTTCTTT.